Below, 25 T cell receptor beta chains from the same sample are listed, as sequenced in a study of OX40 agonist ivuxolimab in advanced cancers. TCRdb's table, derived via immunoSEQ multiplex PCR, lists solely in-frame clones and lacks some. The table records roughly 83,000 clones, roughly 84% of them present only once. The specimen was CD4+ or CD8+ T cells sorted from blood, collected in a trial of the OX40 agonist ivuxolimab. The receptors shown here come from an adult with an advanced solid tumor such as melanoma, head and neck, liver or kidney cancer.

The gene calls are TRBV15 and TRBJ1-6; D is perhaps TRBD1 (6 bases). CDR3 size: 14 residues. V was pared by 2 bases and J by 8 bases, with 10 bases between. Germline V gene sequence: CDR1 LNHNV, CDR2 YYDKDF (reference sequence). Here the CDR3 reads CATSRKQGYSPLHF. In DNA, the CDR3 is TGTGCCACCAGCAGAAAACAGGGATATTCACCCCTCCACTTT.

This rearrangement joins TRBV14 to TRBJ2-7; D unresolved. CDR1 is SGHDN and CDR2 is FVKESK in the germline V gene. CDR3 size: 13 residues. Trimming stripped 3 bases from V and 3 bases from J, with 9 bases between. CDR3 protein: CASSHYSGYEQYF. In DNA form, the CDR3 reads TGTGCCAGCAGCCATTATAGTGGCTACGAGCAGTACTTC.

The chain links TRBV6-1 to TRBJ1-5, with TRBD1 identical over 9 bases. From germline, CDR1 is MNHNS and CDR2 SASEGT. The CDR3 has 13 amino acids. J lost 7 bases, V lost 8 bases, and 6 bases had no gene match. This CDR3 reads CASRWDRAQPQHF. For the CDR3, the DNA is TGTGCCAGCCGATGGGACAGGGCACAGCCCCAGCATTTT.

The V gene is TRBV20-1, the J gene TRBJ2-7; D remains ambiguous. This CDR3 region has 11 residues. In germline, CDR1 is DFQATT, CDR2 SNEGSKA (reference sequence). The V end was cut by 3 bases, the J end by 4 bases, with 7 bases between. The CDR3 DNA sequence: TGCAGTGCTAGGTCCAGTTACGAGCAGTACTTC. Translation: CSARSSYEQYF.

This chain uses TRBV21-1 with TRBJ2-1; TRBD2, the table's D call, lacks a check against the DNA. TRBV21-1 is classified as a pseudogene. This CDR3 region has 13 residues. CDR3 coding DNA: TGTGCCAGCAGCAGTTTTTGGGGGGATCAGCAGTTCTTC. Its translation: CASSSFWGDQQFF.

This clone showed up just once. The chain joins TRBV9 to TRBJ2-5; TRBD2 aligns across 12 bases. Trimming cost V 3 bases and J 3 bases; bases outside gene matches: 6. From germline, CDR1 is SGDLS and CDR2 YYNGEE. The CDR3 is made up of 16 amino acids. CDR3 in DNA: TGTGCCAGCAGCGCGGGAGGACTAGCGGGGAAAGAGACCCAGTACTTC. Its translation is CASSAGGLAGKETQYF.

The chain carries TRBV19 and TRBJ1-2; 10 nucleotides match TRBD1. The germline V gene encodes CDR1 LNHDA and CDR2 SQIVND (reference sequence). The ends lost 8 bases at V and 3 bases at J; junction bases unmatched: 12. This CDR3 region has 16 residues. CDR3 sequence: CASGRQGALYDYGYTF. CDR3 coding DNA: TGTGCCAGTGGGAGACAGGGGGCATTATATGACTATGGCTACACCTTC.

The chain has TRBV18 and TRBJ1-1, with D possibly being TRBD1 (5 bases). Trimming cost V 4 bases and J 0 bases, with 9 bases left between them. The germline gives CDR1 KGHSH, CDR2 LQKENI. This CDR3 is 14 amino acids long. The CDR3 nucleotides read TGTGCCAGCTCACTGACAGAGCTGAACACTGAAGCTTTCTTT. Protein: CASSLTELNTEAFF.

This rearrangement joins TRBV7-8 to TRBJ2-2, with 9 nucleotides matching TRBD2. Germline V gene data show CDR1 as SGHVS and CDR2 as FQNEAQ. The CDR3 sequence is 16 residues long. The trim removed 2 bases at V and 5 bases at J, leaving 6 bases unmatched. This CDR3 is CASSLMETSGTGELFF. The CDR3, as DNA: TGTGCCAGCAGCTTAATGGAGACTAGCGGTACCGGGGAGCTGTTTTTT.

This rearrangement joins TRBV7-3 to TRBJ2-3, with a possible D match to TRBD2 (5 bases). CDR3 length: 14 amino acids. V shed 5 bases and J shed 2 bases, with 11 bases lying between them. Germline loops: CDR1 SGHTA, CDR2 FQGTGA. This CDR3 is CASSRDGNTDTQYF. The CDR3 region has the DNA TGTGCCAGCAGCCGTGACGGGAACACAGATACGCAGTATTTT.

This clone was found once. V is TRBV11-2 and J is TRBJ2-1, with 10 bases lining up with TRBD2. The CDR3 runs to 16 residues. Losses at the gene ends were 5 bases for V and 9 bases for J; bases not matched to a gene: 13. CDR1 is SGHAT and CDR2 is FQNNGV in the germline V gene. The CDR3 here is CASSPRLAGVRGEQFF. The DNA for the CDR3 is TGTGCCAGCAGCCCACGACTAGCGGGCGTAAGGGGTGAGCAGTTCTTC.

The gene calls are TRBV27 and TRBJ2-1; possibly TRBD1 for D (5 bases). Germline V gene lookup returns CDR1 MNHEY and CDR2 SMNVEV (reference sequence). CDR3 size: 15 residues. Trimming stripped 5 bases from V and 0 bases from J, with 11 bases between. The CDR3 DNA follows: TGTGCCAGCAGTAAACAGGCGAGCTCCTACAATGAGCAGTTCTTC. This gives the protein CASSKQASSYNEQFF.

This chain joins TRBV15 and TRBJ1-5; tentative D call: TRBD1 (6 bases). This CDR3 has 14 residues. Germline V gene data show CDR1 as LNHNV and CDR2 as YYDKDF (reference sequence). The ends were cut back, 5 bases at V and 6 bases at J, with 14 bases in the middle. The CDR3 bases are TGTGCCACCAGCGAACAGGGTTTCGGTCAGCCCCAGCATTTT. It translates to CATSEQGFGQPQHF.

This clone was recorded only once. The chain uses TRBV11-1 and TRBJ2-7; tentative D call: TRBD1 (5 bases). Germline V gene sequence: CDR1 SGHAT, CDR2 FQDESV (reference sequence). The ends were cut back, 1 base at V and 2 bases at J, with 18 bases in the middle. This CDR3 contains 17 residues. DNA of the CDR3: TGTGCCAGCAGCTTAGGAGTAGACAGCTCATTAACCTACGAGCAGTACTTC. This gives the protein CASSLGVDSSLTYEQYF.

The chain combines TRBV27 with TRBJ1-1; no definite D call. This CDR3 region has 16 residues. The V and J ends lost 3 bases and 3 bases respectively, with 17 bases between them. Germline V CDR1 and CDR2: MNHEY, SMNVEV (reference sequence). The CDR3 DNA reads as TGTGCCAGCAGTTTGGGTGGCGGGGTGAGTGACACTGAAGCTTTCTTT. It encodes CASSLGGGVSDTEAFF.

The V call is TRBV4-1, the J call TRBJ2-7, with 14 bases matching TRBD2. The CDR3 contains 15 residues. From germline, CDR1 is MGHRA and CDR2 YSYEKL. After removal of 5 bases from V and 4 bases from J, the junction contained 4 bases not matched to a gene. CDR3 sequence (DNA): TGCGCCAGCAGCTCTGGGACTAGCGGGAGTTACGAGCAGTACTTC. Translating gives CASSSGTSGSYEQYF.

The V call is TRBV18, the J call TRBJ2-6, with D unclear. The V end was cut by 3 bases, the J end by 0 bases, with 6 bases between. CDR3 length: 15 amino acids. In germline, CDR1 is KGHSH, CDR2 LQKENI. CDR3 sequence: CASSPGYSGANVLTF. Written as DNA, the CDR3 is TGTGCCAGCTCACCGGGGTACTCTGGGGCCAACGTCCTGACTTTC.

The chain joins TRBV6-5 to TRBJ2-3, with D maybe TRBD2 (6 bases). V lost 4 bases and J lost 0, with 11 bases in between. This CDR3 is built from 15 residues. The germline gives CDR1 MNHEY, CDR2 SVGAGI. The CDR3 DNA follows: TGTGCCAGCAGTTTTCCGGGAGCTAGCACAGATACGCAGTATTTT. Its protein product is CASSFPGASTDTQYF.

This clone was observed a handful of times. The chain links TRBV5-1 to TRBJ1-6; D remains ambiguous. The CDR3 spans 15 residues. The ends were cut back, 0 bases at V and 7 bases at J, with 11 bases in the middle. Germline CDR1 reads SGHRS; CDR2 reads YFSETQ. CDR3 residues: CASSLAQTQNSPLHF. Here the CDR3 DNA reads TGCGCCAGCAGCTTGGCGCAGACTCAGAATTCACCCCTCCACTTT.

The rearrangement joins TRBV18 to TRBJ2-1, with 9 bases lining up with TRBD1. This CDR3 has 15 amino acids. Per germline, CDR1 KGHSH and CDR2 LQKENI. J lost 5 bases, V lost 3 bases, and 5 bases had no gene match. CDR3 in amino acids: CASSPPGTGHNEQFF. CDR3 DNA sequence: TGTGCCAGCTCACCGCCCGGGACAGGGCACAATGAGCAGTTCTTC.

This chain uses TRBV30 with TRBJ1-6; D is unresolved. With 2 bases removed from V and 10 bases from J, the gap between germline ends came to 9 bases. The CDR3 spans 12 residues. Germline CDR1 and CDR2: GTSNPN and SVGIG (reference sequence). The CDR3, as DNA: TGTGCCTGGAGTAGGGTTCAATCACCCCTCCACTTT. Residues: CAWSRVQSPLHF.

In the case of this clone: The sample contains more than one DNA sequence encoding this CDR3. The chain employs TRBV19 and TRBJ2-1; the D gene could be TRBD1 or TRBD2 (5 bases each). Germline CDR1 LNHDA, CDR2 SQIVND (reference sequence). Trimming took 1 base from V and 5 from J, leaving 6 bases between them. The CDR3 sequence is 13 residues long. CDR3 in amino acids: CASSIGGNNEQFF. The CDR3 DNA is TGTGCCAGTAGTATAGGGGGGAACAATGAGCAGTTCTTC.

The CDR3, as DNA: TGTGCCAGCTCACCTTCTGGGGCCAACGTCCTGACTTTC. Translation gives CASSPSGANVLTF. The chain is built from TRBV18 and TRBJ2-6; D not resolved. With 3 bases removed from V and 1 base from J, the gap between germline ends came to 1 base. CDR1 KGHSH and CDR2 LQKENI come from the germline V gene. The CDR3 has 13 residues.

The sample holds a few counts of this clone. The chain recombines TRBV9 with TRBJ2-1; 14 bases map to TRBD2. After removal of 3 bases from V and 2 bases from J, the junction contained 7 bases not matched to a gene. Germline CDR1 reads SGDLS; CDR2 reads YYNGEE. This CDR3 spans 18 amino acids. Here the CDR3 reads CASSGGTSGRATYNEQFF. CDR3 nucleotide sequence: TGTGCCAGCAGCGGTGGGACTAGCGGGAGAGCCACCTACAATGAGCAGTTCTTC.

The chain uses TRBV10-3 and TRBJ2-7; D ambiguous. V was cut by 4 bases and J by 0 bases, with 10 bases left in between. Germline CDR1 and CDR2: ENHRY and SYGVKD. The CDR3 consists of 14 residues. Here the CDR3 DNA reads TGTGCCATCAGTGCCGCCCTGAGCTCCTACGAGCAGTACTTC. Translating it yields CAISAALSSYEQYF.